The 18 T cell receptor beta chains below all came from one sample that was sequenced in a study of T cells in Graves' hyperthyroidism and ophthalmopathy (dated by TCRdb to the late 2010s). The receptor library was made with multiplex PCR. Reads for this sample came from an Illumina HiSeq 2000. The TCR beta CDR3 regions were amplified from RNA transcripts. For the first round of RT-PCR on the TCR CDR3, the HTBI primer set was used together with the Qiagen OneStep RT-PCR kit. TCRdb passed the public sequencing reads through fastp at Q25 and MiXCR, retaining productive beta sequences. Each CDR3 protein gets just one entry, which takes the most common genes and DNA from the rows behind it. Within this sample are a few hundred thousand distinct CDR3 sequences, with roughly 14% of them counted one time only. The ten largest clones take up 7.5% to 8% of the sample. Sequences were obtained from blood. The receptors were gathered from a woman aged 18 to 35 with Graves' hyperthyroidism.

This clonotype appeared many times. J is TRBJ2-3 and V is TRBV12-3 or TRBV12-4; 7 bases are shared with TRBD2. This CDR3 region has 15 residues. Germline trimming cut 4 bases from V and 1 base from J; bases unmatched to any gene: 5. As DNA, the CDR3 is TGTGCCAGCAGTTACACGGGAGGCCGCACAGATACGCAGTATTTT. Its protein product is CASSYTGGRTDTQYF.

The sample holds many counts of this clonotype. The chain uses TRBV20-1 and TRBJ1-2; D is undetermined. Germline CDR1 DFQATT, CDR2 SNEGSKA (reference sequence). CDR3 length equals 13 residues. V was pared by 5 bases and J by 6 bases, with 16 bases between. The CDR3 loop is CSALLEGANGYTF. CDR3 bases: TGCAGTGCTCTACTCGAGGGAGCGAATGGCTACACCTTC.

This clonotype showed up just a few times. The chain couples TRBV19 to TRBJ1-3; 8 bases are shared with TRBD1. In germline, CDR1 is LNHDA, CDR2 SQIVND (reference sequence). V shed 1 base, J shed 4 bases, and the junction held 3 bases outside the gene matches. The CDR3 covers 15 residues. In nucleotides, the CDR3 is TGTGCCAGTAGTATAGCTGGGACAGGAGGAAACACCATATATTTT. As protein: CASSIAGTGGNTIYF.

This clonotype has a count of ten or more. This chain uses TRBV11-3 with TRBJ2-7; tentative D call: TRBD2 (6 bases). Germline CDR1 reads SGHNT; CDR2 reads YENEEA. The CDR3 extends over 16 amino acids. Trimming removed 5 bases from V and 4 bases from J, with 21 bases in between. CDR3 nucleotides: TGTGCCAGCAGCGCAGGTGGGACTGACCGTACGTACGAGCAGTACTTC. Its protein product is CASSAGGTDRTYEQYF.

This clonotype appeared a few times. This chain uses TRBV5-1 with TRBJ2-1, with 8 bases identical to TRBD2. Germline values: CDR1 SGHRS, CDR2 YFSETQ. This CDR3 has 18 residues. The V segment lost 0 bases and the J segment 3 bases; nucleotides outside the gene matches: 11. The CDR3 sequence: CASSLASTREGRYNEQFF. The CDR3 coding sequence is TGCGCCAGCAGCTTGGCCTCAACCCGGGAGGGCCGCTACAATGAGCAGTTCTTC. Variable domain in full (rest from reference TRBV5-1 and TRBJ2-1): KAGVTQTPRYLIKTRGQQVTLSCSPISGHRSVSWYQQTPGQGLQFLFEYFSETQRNKGNFPGRFSGRQFSNSRSEMNVSTLELGDSALYLCASSLASTREGRYNEQFFGPGTRLTVL.

This clonotype appeared many times. The gene calls are TRBV6-5 and TRBJ2-7; 8 nucleotides align to TRBD1. The CDR3 totals 16 residues. Germline trimming cut 0 bases from V and 3 bases from J; bases unmatched to any gene: 7. Germline V gene sequence: CDR1 MNHEY, CDR2 SVGAGI. For the CDR3, the DNA is TGTGCCAGCAGTTACTCTATACCCACAGGGGGCTACGAGCAGTACTTC. It encodes CASSYSIPTGGYEQYF.

As concerns this clonotype: Sequence at one end of the junction differs from germline and may be a read error. The chain is built from TRBV20-1 and TRBJ2-2; 10 positions agree with TRBD2. The CDR3 has 16 amino acids. Germline V gene data show CDR1 as DFQATT and CDR2 as SNEGSKA (reference sequence). CDR3 protein: CSAALSSGGITEELFF. CDR3 nucleotides: TGCAGTGCTGCCCTAAGTAGCGGGGGGATAACCGAGGAGCTGTTTTTT.

The table lists this clonotype with many counts. The chain employs TRBV11-2 and TRBJ2-3, with 10 bases matching TRBD1. The germline V gene has CDR1 SGHAT and CDR2 FQNNGV. This CDR3 comprises 18 residues. The junction had 14 bases not matched to a gene; V was cut back by 5 bases and J by 3 bases. The CDR3 reads CASSPGLWTGGRTDTQYF. Here the CDR3 DNA reads TGTGCCAGCAGCCCCGGCTTATGGACAGGGGGAAGAACAGATACGCAGTATTTT.

This clonotype was recorded at least ten times. The chain recombines TRBV11-2 with TRBJ2-1, with 7 nucleotides matching TRBD2. Looked up from germline, CDR1 is SGHAT and CDR2 is FQNNGV. The V and J ends lost 8 bases and 0 bases, in that order; junction bases with no gene match: 13. The CDR3 has 17 amino acids. CDR3 loop: CASGKTSSTFSYNEQFF. The CDR3 DNA follows: TGTGCCAGCGGCAAGACTAGCTCTACTTTCTCCTACAATGAGCAGTTCTTC.

This clonotype showed up just a few times. The rearrangement uses TRBV6-4 and TRBJ1-5; D unresolved. V dropped 7 bases and J dropped 6 bases, with 13 bases sitting between them. The CDR3 has 13 amino acids. Germline assignment: CDR1 MRHNA and CDR2 SNTAGT. The CDR3 spells CASIWTWSQPQHF. CDR3 DNA sequence: TGTGCCAGCATCTGGACCTGGAGTCAGCCCCAGCATTTT.

This clonotype occurred many times. The chain is built from TRBV10-3 and TRBJ1-2; possible D gene TRBD1, 5 bases. The CDR3 totals 15 residues. Trimming left V 6 bases short and J 0 bases short, with 14 bases between. Germline CDR1 and CDR2: ENHRY and SYGVKD. For the CDR3, the DNA is TGTGCCATCAGGGGGCCTTTACCTTCTAACTATGGCTACACCTTC. As protein: CAIRGPLPSNYGYTF.

This chain links TRBV6-1 with TRBJ1-1; D remains unclear. CDR1 MNHNS and CDR2 SASEGT come from the germline V gene. V lost 7 bases and J 0 bases, leaving 15 bases between the germline ends. The CDR3 runs to 15 residues. CDR3 in amino acids: CASTLPGVVNTEAFF. CDR3 sequence (DNA): TGTGCCAGCACCCTACCTGGGGTCGTGAACACTGAAGCTTTCTTT.

A word on this clonotype: This may come from a read error, since a much larger clone is one base off. The rearrangement uses TRBV10-3 and TRBJ2-3, with D perhaps matching TRBD1 or TRBD2 (5 bases each). Deletions cut 10 bases from V and 2 bases from J, with 13 bases between. The CDR3 is 13 residues long. In germline, CDR1 is ENHRY, CDR2 SYGVKD. CDR3 residues: CATMGRNTDTQYF. The CDR3 DNA follows: TGTGCCACCATGGGACGGAACACAGATACGCAGTATTTT.

The CDR3, as DNA: TGTGCCAGCGCTTTGGGGGGAGGGGGAGAGACCCAGTACTTC. Translation: CASALGGGGETQYF. The chain has TRBV19 and TRBJ2-5; D is perhaps TRBD2 (7 bases). This CDR3 is 14 amino acids long. In germline, CDR1 is LNHDA, CDR2 SQIVND (reference sequence). Trimming removed 9 bases from V and 4 bases from J, with 18 bases in between.

This clonotype appeared a few times. The V and J genes are TRBV4-2 and TRBJ1-4; no clear D gene. Trimming left V 0 bases short and J 8 bases short, with 13 bases between. CDR1 is LGHNA and CDR2 is YNFKEQ in the germline V gene. The CDR3 totals 15 residues. Written as DNA, the CDR3 is TGTGCCAGCAGCCAAGAATCCTCCCGCCAGGAAAAACTGTTTTTT. As protein: CASSQESSRQEKLFF.

This clonotype was recorded many times. The chain employs TRBV11-2 and TRBJ2-1; D is undetermined. V lost 1 base and J 9 bases, leaving 10 bases between the germline ends. Per germline, CDR1 SGHAT and CDR2 FQNNGV. The CDR3 length is 13 residues. The CDR3: CASSLGPLSEQFF. The CDR3 nucleotides are TGTGCCAGCAGCTTAGGTCCCCTTAGTGAGCAGTTCTTC.

This clonotype appeared many times. V and J are TRBV2 and TRBJ2-1; 15 bases fit TRBD2. The V segment lost 7 bases and the J segment 10 bases; nucleotides outside the gene matches: 8. Germline V CDR1 and CDR2: SNHLY, FYNNEI. CDR3 length equals 15 residues. CDR3 in DNA: TGTGCCAGCACCACAGGACTAGCGGGAGGGCACGAGCAGTTCTTC. It is translated as CASTTGLAGGHEQFF.

This clonotype was picked up many times. This chain links TRBV3-1 with TRBJ2-7; D is unclear. This CDR3 comprises 17 residues. Trimming removed 3 bases from V and 1 base from J, with 19 bases in between. The germline V gene has CDR1 LGHDT and CDR2 YNNKEL (reference sequence). DNA for the CDR3: TGTGCCAGCAGCCAGAACCCGCCGGGCCCCTATTCCTACGAGCAGTACTTC. This gives the protein CASSQNPPGPYSYEQYF.